These T cell receptor beta chains were read from a single sample in a study of human T cells and chemical hapten exposure. TCRdb fed the RACE reads into MiXCR, producing one record per CDR3 protein. The sample consists of 85,000 to 120,000 distinct CDR3 sequences, around 12% of them appearing once. The source material was whole blood, sampled in connection with sensitization to the hapten diphenylcyclopropenone (DPC). The receptors come from a woman aged 45-60 years with alopecia areata. Some clones in this sample may be carry-over from other donors' samples. CDR3s include the opening cysteine and the closing phenylalanine or tryptophan. D genes are given only for firm matches. Rows give clone size only sometimes, using once, few, many, or a class for an expanded clone.

d_gene: .; j_gene: TRBJ1-2; abundance: many; v_gene: TRBV24-1; CDR3nt: TGTGCCACCAGTGGAACTGAAATTGACTATGGCTACACCTTC; CDR3aa: CATSGTEIDYGYTF
d_gene: TRBD1; j_gene: TRBJ2-2; abundance: .; v_gene: TRBV9; CDR3nt: TGTGCCAGCAGCAACCGCCGGGACAGTAACACCGGGGAGCTGTTTTTT; CDR3aa: CASSNRRDSNTGELFF
d_gene: TRBD1; j_gene: TRBJ2-2; abundance: many; v_gene: TRBV28; CDR3nt: TGTGCCAGCAGCTCTCCTATTACGAGGACAGGCCGGACCGGGGAGCTGTTTTTT; CDR3aa: CASSSPITRTGRTGELFF
d_gene: .; j_gene: TRBJ2-5; abundance: few; v_gene: TRBV20-1; CDR3nt: TGCAGCGCTAGGGCGGCCCAAGAGACCCAGTACTTC; CDR3aa: CSARAAQETQYF
d_gene: .; j_gene: TRBJ1-2; abundance: many; v_gene: TRBV7-8; CDR3nt: TGTGCCAGCTCGACAGGCCCTAACTATGGCTACACCTTC; CDR3aa: CASSTGPNYGYTF
d_gene: .; j_gene: TRBJ2-5; abundance: few; v_gene: TRBV19; CDR3nt: TGTGCCAGTAGCACAGGTGACAGCGCCGAGACCCAGTACTTC; CDR3aa: CASSTGDSAETQYF
d_gene: .; j_gene: TRBJ1-4; abundance: .; v_gene: TRBV7-9; CDR3nt: TGTGCCAGCAGCTTAACAGGGTACACTAATGAAAAACTGTTTTTT; CDR3aa: CASSLTGYTNEKLFF
d_gene: .; j_gene: TRBJ2-3; abundance: .; v_gene: TRBV12-3/TRBV12-4; CDR3nt: TGTGCCAGCAGTCGTCAAGGGCCGGTAGCAAACACAGATACGCAGTATTTT; CDR3aa: CASSRQGPVANTDTQYF
d_gene: .; j_gene: TRBJ1-6; abundance: .; v_gene: TRBV28; CDR3nt: TGTGCCAGCAGTCCCAACCGGTCCACCCTCCACTTT; CDR3aa: CASSPNRSTLHF
d_gene: TRBD1; j_gene: TRBJ2-2; abundance: many; v_gene: TRBV6-2/TRBV6-3; CDR3nt: TGTGCCAGCAGGTGGACAGGGTCCGGGGAGCTGTTTTTT; CDR3aa: CASRWTGSGELFF
d_gene: .; j_gene: TRBJ2-3; abundance: many; v_gene: TRBV12-3/TRBV12-4; CDR3nt: TGTGCCAGCAGTGGGACCGGTGGACCCAGCACAGATACGCAGTATTTT; CDR3aa: CASSGTGGPSTDTQYF
d_gene: .; j_gene: TRBJ1-5; abundance: few; v_gene: TRBV6-1; CDR3nt: TGTGCCAGCATCCCCGCGTGGGGAGGAGATCAGCCCCAGCATTTT; CDR3aa: CASIPAWGGDQPQHF
d_gene: .; j_gene: TRBJ2-1; abundance: few; v_gene: TRBV5-1; CDR3nt: TGCGCCAGCAGCTTGTTCGGGCCCTACAATGAGCAGTTCTTC; CDR3aa: CASSLFGPYNEQFF
d_gene: .; j_gene: TRBJ2-4; abundance: few; v_gene: TRBV11-3; CDR3nt: TGTGCCAGCAGCCTCCGGTCCGGGGGTAGCATTCAGTACTTC; CDR3aa: CASSLRSGGSIQYF
d_gene: .; j_gene: TRBJ2-2; abundance: few; v_gene: TRBV21-1; CDR3nt: TGTGCCAGCAGCAAGAAGGGACAGAACACCGGGGAGCTGTTTTTT; CDR3aa: CASSKKGQNTGELFF
d_gene: TRBD1; j_gene: TRBJ1-2; abundance: .; v_gene: TRBV2; CDR3nt: TGTGCCAGCAGACAAGACAGGGGGCATGGTGGCTACACCTTC; CDR3aa: CASRQDRGHGGYTF
d_gene: TRBD1; j_gene: TRBJ1-5; abundance: .; v_gene: TRBV28; CDR3nt: TGTGCCAGCAGTAACACAGGGGAAGGGCAGCCCCAGCATTTT; CDR3aa: CASSNTGEGQPQHF
d_gene: TRBD2; j_gene: TRBJ2-7; abundance: few; v_gene: TRBV6-5; CDR3nt: TGTGCCAGCAGTTACGGCGAAGCGGGGCCCTACGAGCAGTACTTC; CDR3aa: CASSYGEAGPYEQYF
d_gene: .; j_gene: TRBJ2-2; abundance: .; v_gene: TRBV21-1; CDR3nt: TGTGCCAGCAGCCGCCAAAGGAACACCGGGGAGCTGTTTTTT; CDR3aa: CASSRQRNTGELFF
d_gene: TRBD2; j_gene: TRBJ2-3; abundance: .; v_gene: TRBV7-8; CDR3nt: TGTGCCAGCAGCCGACTAGCGGGAGGGCAAACTATTCGCACAGATACGCAGTATTTT; CDR3aa: CASSRLAGGQTIRTDTQYF
d_gene: .; j_gene: TRBJ2-7; abundance: .; v_gene: TRBV6-1; CDR3nt: TGTGCCAGCAGTCCATCGGGGTTTTCCTACGAGCAGTACTTC; CDR3aa: CASSPSGFSYEQYF
d_gene: TRBD1; j_gene: TRBJ2-5; abundance: .; v_gene: TRBV5-1; CDR3nt: TGCGCCAGCAGCTCCGAAGACAGGGTAGAGACCCAGTACTTC; CDR3aa: CASSSEDRVETQYF
d_gene: .; j_gene: TRBJ2-6; abundance: .; v_gene: TRBV7-2; CDR3nt: TGTGCCAGCAGCTTTTGGCCCTCTGGGGCCAACGTCCTGACTTTC; CDR3aa: CASSFWPSGANVLTF
d_gene: .; j_gene: TRBJ1-3; abundance: .; v_gene: TRBV10-3; CDR3nt: TGTGCCATCAATTCAGGGACACTGGAAATATATTTT; CDR3aa: CAINSGTLEIYF
d_gene: TRBD2; j_gene: TRBJ2-7; abundance: once; v_gene: TRBV25-1; CDR3nt: TGTGCCAGCAGTGCCGGGGGGAGGGACCCGGGCTTGCGGTTC; CDR3aa: CASSAGGRDPGLRF
d_gene: .; j_gene: TRBJ2-6; abundance: .; v_gene: TRBV3-1; CDR3nt: TGTGCCAGCACCCAACACGCGGGTGGTGGGGCCAACGTCCTGACTTTC; CDR3aa: CASTQHAGGGANVLTF
d_gene: .; j_gene: TRBJ1-4; abundance: many; v_gene: TRBV18; CDR3nt: TGTGCCAGCTCACCCGTGAGCGGACGGATTGAAAAACTGTTTTTT; CDR3aa: CASSPVSGRIEKLFF
d_gene: .; j_gene: TRBJ2-7; abundance: few; v_gene: TRBV5-1; CDR3nt: TGCGCCAGCAGTTTTGGTCCCGAGCAGTACTTC; CDR3aa: CASSFGPEQYF
d_gene: .; j_gene: TRBJ1-4; abundance: few; v_gene: TRBV4-3; CDR3nt: TGCGCCAGCAGTGACACTTCAACTAATGAAAAACTGTTTTTT; CDR3aa: CASSDTSTNEKLFF
d_gene: TRBD2; j_gene: TRBJ2-2; abundance: .; v_gene: TRBV28; CDR3nt: TGTGCCAGCCAGACTAGCGGAAACACCGGGGAGCTGTTTTTT; CDR3aa: CASQTSGNTGELFF
d_gene: .; j_gene: TRBJ1-6; abundance: many; v_gene: TRBV6-2/TRBV6-3; CDR3nt: TGTGCCAGCCGGAGGGGAGGAGGTCCCACCCACCACTTT; CDR3aa: CASRRGGGPTHHF
d_gene: .; j_gene: TRBJ2-1; abundance: once; v_gene: TRBV10-2; CDR3nt: TGCGCCAGCAGTGAAACCGGGGGAATCTACAATGAGCAGTTCTTC; CDR3aa: CASSETGGIYNEQFF
d_gene: .; j_gene: TRBJ2-1; abundance: few; v_gene: TRBV7-9; CDR3nt: TGTGCCAGCAGCCGGGGGACCACCGTTTCTGGGGAGCAGTTCTTC; CDR3aa: CASSRGTTVSGEQFF
d_gene: TRBD1; j_gene: TRBJ1-6; abundance: many; v_gene: TRBV5-1; CDR3nt: TGCGCCAGCAGCTTGACCTCCGGGACAGGGGCCGGACCCCTCCACTTT; CDR3aa: CASSLTSGTGAGPLHF
d_gene: .; j_gene: TRBJ2-1; abundance: .; v_gene: TRBV6-5; CDR3nt: TGTGCCAGCAGTTATAGGGAGATTAGTCGGGAGCAGTTCTTC; CDR3aa: CASSYREISREQFF
d_gene: .; j_gene: TRBJ2-3; abundance: few; v_gene: TRBV5-1; CDR3nt: TGCGCCAGCAGCTCCGGGACAAGGAGCACAGATACGCAGTATTTT; CDR3aa: CASSSGTRSTDTQYF
d_gene: TRBD1; j_gene: TRBJ2-4; abundance: .; v_gene: TRBV14; CDR3nt: TGTGCCAGCAGCCCGCGAAGGGGGCAGAACATTCAGTACTTC; CDR3aa: CASSPRRGQNIQYF
d_gene: .; j_gene: TRBJ2-7; abundance: .; v_gene: TRBV5-1; CDR3nt: TGCGCCAGCAGCTTGGTCGCAGGCCCCTACGAGCAGTACTTC; CDR3aa: CASSLVAGPYEQYF
d_gene: TRBD1; j_gene: TRBJ2-7; abundance: many; v_gene: TRBV6-6; CDR3nt: TGTGCCAGCAGTTACTCGGGGACAGGGATCAGGGAGCAGTACTTC; CDR3aa: CASSYSGTGIREQYF
d_gene: .; j_gene: TRBJ2-7; abundance: .; v_gene: TRBV10-3; CDR3nt: TGTGCCATCAGTGTAGGTGGGCCTGACGAGCAGTACTTC; CDR3aa: CAISVGGPDEQYF
d_gene: .; j_gene: TRBJ2-3; abundance: .; v_gene: TRBV7-8; CDR3nt: TGTGCCAGCAGCCAGGGCATCAGTCCCACAGATACGCAGTATTTT; CDR3aa: CASSQGISPTDTQYF
d_gene: TRBD1; j_gene: TRBJ2-7; abundance: many; v_gene: TRBV6-2/TRBV6-3; CDR3nt: TGTGCCAGCAGTTCCGGGACAGGGAACTACGAGCAGTACTTC; CDR3aa: CASSSGTGNYEQYF
d_gene: TRBD2; j_gene: TRBJ2-7; abundance: few; v_gene: TRBV5-1; CDR3nt: TGCGCCAGCAGCTTGAGTCTAGCGGGAGTGAACGAGCAGTACTTC; CDR3aa: CASSLSLAGVNEQYF
d_gene: TRBD1; j_gene: TRBJ1-2; abundance: .; v_gene: TRBV6-6; CDR3nt: TGTGCCAGCAGTTACTCGAACGACGGGGACAGGGTAACCTTC; CDR3aa: CASSYSNDGDRVTF
d_gene: .; j_gene: TRBJ2-7; abundance: .; v_gene: TRBV28; CDR3nt: TGTGCCAGCAGTTTTGGCAGTTTATCCTACGAGCAGTACTTC; CDR3aa: CASSFGSLSYEQYF
d_gene: .; j_gene: TRBJ2-7; abundance: few; v_gene: TRBV5-4; CDR3nt: TGTGCCAGCAGCTCCCCGACAGGTACCTACGAGCAGTACTTC; CDR3aa: CASSSPTGTYEQYF
d_gene: .; j_gene: TRBJ1-5; abundance: .; v_gene: TRBV3-1; CDR3nt: TGTGCCAGCAGCCAAGATGGGGGCCAGGGGAATCAGCCCCAGCATTTT; CDR3aa: CASSQDGGQGNQPQHF